The 25 T cell receptor beta chains below come from one sample, sequenced in a study of T-cell memory formation after mild COVID-19. TCRdb re-called the 5' RACE reads through MiXCR, storing one row per CDR3 protein. The sample includes 150,000 or so distinct CDR3 sequences, around 10% of them seen just once. What was sequenced was PBMCs or a T cell subset sorted from them (not recorded which). The receptors shown here come from a man in his late teens or twenties who had mild COVID-19 (a few samples of this study predate the infection). Cell type and time point are not known.

This clonotype came up a few times. The V call is TRBV20-1, the J call TRBJ1-1; maybe TRBD1 (5 bases). There are 14 residues in the CDR3. Trimming left V 3 bases short and J 2 bases short, with 13 bases between. Germline assignment: CDR1 DFQATT and CDR2 SNEGSKA (reference sequence). CDR3 sequence reads: CSARAGGVNTEAFF. The DNA of the CDR3 is TGCAGTGCTAGGGCCGGGGGAGTCAACACTGAAGCTTTCTTT.

This clonotype has a handful of counts. V and J are TRBV5-6 and TRBJ1-5; D possibly corresponds to TRBD1 (5 bases). This CDR3 region has 13 residues. The V end was cut by 0 bases, the J end by 7 bases, with 8 bases between. Germline CDR1 SGHDT, CDR2 YYEEEE. CDR3 bases: TGTGCCAGCAGCTTGGCCCCAGGGCAGCCCCAGCATTTT. Its translation is CASSLAPGQPQHF.

This clonotype was recorded at least ten times. The rearrangement uses TRBV20-1 and TRBJ2-7, with a tentative D call TRBD2 (6 bases). In germline, CDR1 is DFQATT, CDR2 SNEGSKA (reference sequence). Between the trimmed V and J ends, which lost 6 bases and 7 bases, there was a span of 19 bases. The CDR3 consists of 13 residues. In nucleotides, the CDR3 is TGCAGTGCCACCGGACTCCCAGGAGGGGAGCAGTACGTC. Its translation: CSATGLPGGEQYV.

The V call is TRBV6-5, the J call TRBJ1-6; weak D call: TRBD1 (6 bases). V gave up 4 bases and J gave up 9 bases, with 16 bases separating them. The CDR3 totals 15 residues. CDR1 and CDR2 (germline): MNHEY, SVGAGI. In DNA form, the CDR3 reads TGTGCCAGCAGTTTCGCCGGGACATATGCTTCACCCCTCCACTTT. Translating it yields CASSFAGTYASPLHF.

In this sample, this clonotype turned up a few times. This sequence joins TRBV4-1 and TRBJ1-5; maybe TRBD1 (6 bases). The germline V gene has CDR1 MGHRA and CDR2 YSYEKL. This CDR3 contains 15 residues. V lost 3 bases to trimming and J lost 4 bases, with 13 bases between them. The CDR3: CASSHPGGPNQPQHF. The CDR3 DNA sequence: TGCGCCAGCAGCCACCCGGGGGGGCCTAATCAGCCCCAGCATTTT.

This clonotype has just a few counts. The chain combines TRBV13 with TRBJ2-5; 8 bases agree with TRBD2. Germline V gene sequence: CDR1 PRHDT, CDR2 FYEKMQ (reference sequence). The junction had 4 bases not matched to a gene; V was cut back by 3 bases and J by 4 bases. The CDR3 runs 14 residues. CDR3 residues: CASSFLAGAETQYF. The CDR3, as DNA: TGTGCCAGCAGCTTCCTAGCGGGTGCAGAGACCCAGTACTTC.

This clonotype occurred a few times. The J gene is TRBJ1-5, the V gene TRBV18; D remains unclear. Germline V gene lookup returns CDR1 KGHSH and CDR2 LQKENI. Trimming took 6 bases from V and 5 from J, leaving 11 bases between them. The CDR3 spans 13 residues. The CDR3 loop reads CASSPRGDQPQHF. Here the CDR3 DNA reads TGTGCCAGCTCGCCGCGGGGAGATCAGCCCCAGCATTTT.

This clonotype was seen ten or more times. This chain links TRBV12-3 or TRBV12-4 with TRBJ2-3; D gene unclear. The CDR3 has 11 residues. V was clipped by 3 bases and J by 4 bases, with 2 bases between them. The chain's CDR3 is CASSLSDTQYF. The CDR3 nucleotides read TGTGCCAGCAGTTTGTCAGATACGCAGTATTTT.

A few counts support this clonotype. The chain joins TRBV5-1 to TRBJ2-5, with D maybe TRBD2 (5 bases). CDR3 length equals 11 residues. Germline V gene sequence: CDR1 SGHRS, CDR2 YFSETQ. The V end was cut by 5 bases, the J end by 5 bases, with 7 bases between. The CDR3 region is CASREEETQYF. As DNA, the CDR3 is TGCGCCAGCAGGGAGGAGGAGACCCAGTACTTC.

This clonotype showed up just a few times. The chain links TRBV4-3 to TRBJ2-7; 8 bases map to TRBD1. The CDR3 runs 14 residues. The trim removed 3 bases at V and 6 bases at J, leaving 7 bases unmatched. Germline CDR1 reads LGHNA; CDR2 reads YSLEER. This CDR3 reads CASSHGRGQGEQYF. DNA for the CDR3: TGCGCCAGCAGCCACGGCAGGGGGCAAGGCGAGCAGTACTTC.

A few counts support this clonotype. CDR3 loop: CASSYVPGPVDEQYF. CDR3 bases: TGTGCCAGCAGTTACGTCCCGGGCCCCGTGGACGAGCAGTACTTC. The gene calls are TRBV6-5 and TRBJ2-7; D ambiguous. Trimming removed 2 bases at V and 5 bases at J, with 16 bases between. This CDR3 has 15 amino acids. Germline values: CDR1 MNHEY, CDR2 SVGAGI.

This clonotype appeared a few times. The chain combines TRBV6-2 or TRBV6-3 with TRBJ1-6, with no clear D. CDR3 length equals 19 residues. The V and J ends lost 5 bases and 6 bases respectively, with 26 bases between them. The germline V gene encodes CDR1 MNHEY and CDR2 SVGEGT. The CDR3 sequence is CASSAPSDWGRGGNSPLHF. CDR3 coding DNA: TGTGCCAGCAGTGCCCCCTCGGACTGGGGAAGAGGAGGTAATTCACCCCTCCACTTT.

This chain links TRBV3-1 with TRBJ2-7; D could derive from TRBD1 or TRBD2 (5 bases each). V was trimmed by 1 base and J by 3 bases, leaving 13 bases between them. Germline V gene data show CDR1 as LGHDT and CDR2 as YNNKEL (reference sequence). The CDR3 totals 15 residues. The CDR3 DNA follows: TGTGCCAGCAGCCAAGGAGGGGACGTCTTCTACGAGCAGTACGTC. It yields the protein CASSQGGDVFYEQYV.

At least ten counts were recorded for this clonotype. The V gene is TRBV20-1, the J gene TRBJ2-7; 8 bases align to TRBD2. Trimming cost V 8 bases and J 2 bases; bases outside gene matches: 2. The CDR3 is 11 amino acids. Germline CDR1 DFQATT, CDR2 SNEGSKA (reference sequence). The CDR3 region has the DNA TGCAGTTGGGGACTAGCCTACGAGCAGTACTTC. Translated: CSWGLAYEQYF.

This clonotype was seen repeatedly, ten times or more. CDR3 DNA: TGTGCCAGCAGGAGAGGACAGGGAGGGTACGAGCAGTACTTC. This translates into CASRRGQGGYEQYF. The chain joins TRBV6-5 to TRBJ2-7, with D maybe TRBD1 (8 bases). CDR3 length: 14 amino acids. Germline assignment: CDR1 MNHEY and CDR2 SVGAGI. The V end was cut by 6 bases, the J end by 4 bases, with 16 bases between.

The chain is built from TRBV12-5 and TRBJ2-1; TRBD1 aligns across 7 bases. Germline V gene sequence: CDR1 LGHNT, CDR2 FRNRAP. V lost 7 bases to trimming and J lost 1 base; unmatched junction nucleotides: 7. The CDR3 extends over 15 amino acids. The CDR3 region is CASALGQVSYNEQFF. CDR3 DNA: TGTGCTAGTGCCCTCGGACAGGTGTCCTACAATGAGCAGTTCTTC.

This clonotype was found a few times. V and J are TRBV5-1 and TRBJ2-3; D tentatively fits TRBD1 or TRBD2 (6 bases each). Germline V CDR1 and CDR2: SGHRS, YFSETQ. V was cut by 0 bases and J by 4 bases, with 12 bases left in between. This CDR3 has 15 amino acids. The CDR3 sequence: CASSLVGGPSDTQYF. CDR3 coding DNA: TGCGCCAGCAGCTTGGTAGGGGGGCCGTCAGATACGCAGTATTTT. The full variable domain, in which reference TRBV5-1 and TRBJ2-3 provide the parts outside the CDR3, is KAGVTQTPRYLIKTRGQQVTLSCSPISGHRSVSWYQQTPGQGLQFLFEYFSETQRNKGNFPGRFSGRQFSNSRSEMNVSTLELGDSALYLCASSLVGGPSDTQYFGPGTRLTVL.

This clonotype was recorded at least ten times. The chain recombines TRBV12-3 or TRBV12-4 with TRBJ1-2; D gene ambiguous. CDR3 size: 13 residues. V dropped 5 bases and J dropped 4 bases, with 11 bases sitting between them. The CDR3 coding sequence is TGTGCCAGCAGTATTGGGCTTGGCTATGGCTACACCTTC. Translated, it gives CASSIGLGYGYTF.

This clonotype occurred many times. This chain uses TRBV6-5 with TRBJ2-3; D not resolved. CDR1 and CDR2 (germline): MNHEY, SVGAGI. CDR3 length: 15 amino acids. V lost 0 bases and J lost 3, with 10 bases in between. CDR3 in DNA: TGTGCCAGCAGTTACTCCCTGAGGAGAACAGATACGCAGTATTTT. It yields the protein CASSYSLRRTDTQYF.

The CDR3 sequence is CATSEAGSRNTGELFF. CDR3 DNA sequence: TGTGCCACCAGTGAAGCAGGGTCGCGAAACACCGGGGAGCTGTTTTTT. This chain links TRBV24-1 with TRBJ2-2, with D possibly being TRBD1 (5 bases). V was pared by 4 bases and J by 2 bases, with 13 bases between. The CDR3 has 16 residues. Germline V gene data show CDR1 as KGHDR and CDR2 as SFDVKD.

This clonotype was seen ten or more times. This chain connects TRBV20-1 to TRBJ1-5; 9 bases align to TRBD1. Losses at the gene ends were 3 bases for V and 4 bases for J; bases not matched to a gene: 1. Germline V gene sequence: CDR1 DFQATT, CDR2 SNEGSKA (reference sequence). The CDR3 runs 13 residues. The chain's CDR3 is CSARGQGNQPQHF. In nucleotides, the CDR3 is TGCAGTGCTAGGGGACAGGGAAATCAGCCCCAGCATTTT.

This clonotype was recorded a few times. The chain couples TRBV7-2 to TRBJ2-3; TRBD2 is a possible D gene (6 bases). CDR1 SGHTA and CDR2 FQGNSA come from the germline V gene. V lost 5 bases and J 0 bases, leaving 12 bases between the germline ends. CDR3 length: 15 amino acids. The CDR3 nucleotides read TGTGCCAGCAGCGTGGGCCTAGCGAGCACAGATACGCAGTATTTT. It codes for CASSVGLASTDTQYF.

This clonotype was counted many times. The chain joins TRBV5-1 to TRBJ1-1; 9 positions match TRBD1. The germline gives CDR1 SGHRS, CDR2 YFSETQ. V lost 0 bases to trimming and J lost 6 bases; unmatched junction nucleotides: 9. The CDR3 has 16 amino acids. The CDR3 DNA is TGCGCCAGCAGCTTGGCCGGACAGGGGAAGTATCCTGAAGCTTTCTTT. This translates into CASSLAGQGKYPEAFF.

This clonotype was counted a few times. This chain links TRBV11-2 with TRBJ2-3; TRBD2 matches at 7 bases. Germline V gene lookup returns CDR1 SGHAT and CDR2 FQNNGV. V dropped 4 bases and J dropped 6; count of bases not matched to a gene: 7. This CDR3 is built from 14 residues. The CDR3 sequence: CASSSWDYRDTQYF. For the CDR3, the DNA is TGTGCCAGCAGCTCCTGGGACTATCGGGATACGCAGTATTTT.

This clonotype occurred many times. V gene TRBV19 combines with J gene TRBJ2-2; no firm D call. Germline CDR1 and CDR2: LNHDA and SQIVND (reference sequence). The V gene lost 7 bases and the J gene lost 2 bases, with 14 bases spanning the gap. The CDR3 is 15 amino acids. The CDR3 here is CASMALGVNTGELFF. The CDR3 DNA sequence: TGTGCCAGTATGGCCCTAGGCGTTAACACCGGGGAGCTGTTTTTT.